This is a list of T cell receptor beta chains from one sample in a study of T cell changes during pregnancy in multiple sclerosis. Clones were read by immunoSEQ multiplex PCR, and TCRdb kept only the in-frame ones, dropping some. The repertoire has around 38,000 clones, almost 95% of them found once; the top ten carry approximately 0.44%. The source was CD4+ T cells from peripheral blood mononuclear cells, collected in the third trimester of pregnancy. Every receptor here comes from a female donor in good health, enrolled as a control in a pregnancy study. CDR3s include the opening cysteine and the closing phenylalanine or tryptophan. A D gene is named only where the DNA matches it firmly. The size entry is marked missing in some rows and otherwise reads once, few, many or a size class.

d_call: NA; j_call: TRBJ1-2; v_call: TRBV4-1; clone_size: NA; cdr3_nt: TGCGCCAGCAGCGCCTCCTCTGACAGAGAATCTTATGGCTACACCTTC; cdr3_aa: CASSASSDRESYGYTF
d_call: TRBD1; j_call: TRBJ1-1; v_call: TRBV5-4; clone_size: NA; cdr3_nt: TGTGCCAGCAGCCTACCGGGACAGAGGGGTTCAGCTTTCTTT; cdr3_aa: CASSLPGQRGSAFF
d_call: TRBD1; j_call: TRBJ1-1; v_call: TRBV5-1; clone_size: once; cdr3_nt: TGCGCCAGCAGCTCCCGACAGGGGGGGAACACTGAAGCTTTCTTT; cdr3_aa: CASSSRQGGNTEAFF
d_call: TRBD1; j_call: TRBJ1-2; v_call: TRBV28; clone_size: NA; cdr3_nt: TGTGCCAGCAGGCGACAGGGATTCACCTTC; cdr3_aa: CASRRQGFTF
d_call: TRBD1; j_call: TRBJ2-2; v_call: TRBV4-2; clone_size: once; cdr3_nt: TGTGCCAGCAGCCAGACAGGGGCCGGGGAGCTGTTTTTT; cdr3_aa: CASSQTGAGELFF
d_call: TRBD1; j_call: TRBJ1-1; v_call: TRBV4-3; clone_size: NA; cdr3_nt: TGCGCCAGCAGCCGAACGACAGGGGGAAAAGAAGCTTTCTTT; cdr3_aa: CASSRTTGGKEAFF
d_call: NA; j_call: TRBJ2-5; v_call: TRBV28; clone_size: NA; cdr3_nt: TGTGCCAGCAGTTTAGGGCAGTTGAAGACCCAGTACTTC; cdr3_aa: CASSLGQLKTQYF
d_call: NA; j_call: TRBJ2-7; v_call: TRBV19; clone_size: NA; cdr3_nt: TGTGCCAGTAGTATAGATCTCAGCGGGCCCACCTACGAGCAGTACTTC; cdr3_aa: CASSIDLSGPTYEQYF
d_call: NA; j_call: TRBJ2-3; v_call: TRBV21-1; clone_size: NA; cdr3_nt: TGTGCCAGCAGCGCCCCACGGCGGGGACCTCCTAGCACAGATACGCAGTATTTT; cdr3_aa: CASSAPRRGPPSTDTQYF
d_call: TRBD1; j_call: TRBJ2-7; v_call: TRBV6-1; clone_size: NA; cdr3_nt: TGTGCCAGCAGATTCGACAGGGTGATTGACGACGAGCAGTACTTC; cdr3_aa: CASRFDRVIDDEQYF
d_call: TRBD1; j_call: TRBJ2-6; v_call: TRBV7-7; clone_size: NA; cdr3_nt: TGTGCTAGCAGCTTAGGACAGGGGCACTCTGGGGCCAACGTCCTGACTTTC; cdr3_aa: CASSLGQGHSGANVLTF
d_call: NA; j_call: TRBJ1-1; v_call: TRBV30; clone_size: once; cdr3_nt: TGTGCCTGGACGGCGAACAGGGCGGTCGTAACTGAAGCTTTCTTT; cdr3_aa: CAWTANRAVVTEAFF
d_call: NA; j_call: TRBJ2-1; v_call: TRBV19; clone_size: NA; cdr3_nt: TGTGCCAGTAGTCTCCTGGAGGGAGGCTCCTACAATGAGCAGTTCTTC; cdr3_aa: CASSLLEGGSYNEQFF
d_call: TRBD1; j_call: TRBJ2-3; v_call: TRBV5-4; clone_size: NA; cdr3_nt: TGTGCCAGCAGCCGACCGAACAGGGGGCAAGGGACAGATACGCAGTATTTT; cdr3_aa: CASSRPNRGQGTDTQYF
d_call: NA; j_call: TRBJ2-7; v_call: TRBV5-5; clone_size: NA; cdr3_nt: TGTGCCAGCAGCTTGTCGTGGCAGGGATTATCCGAGCAGTACTTC; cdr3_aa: CASSLSWQGLSEQYF
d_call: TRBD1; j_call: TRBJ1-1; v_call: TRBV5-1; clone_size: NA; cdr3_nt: TGCGCCAGCAACGTGGGACAGGGGGCTGGTGAAGCTTTCTTT; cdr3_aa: CASNVGQGAGEAFF
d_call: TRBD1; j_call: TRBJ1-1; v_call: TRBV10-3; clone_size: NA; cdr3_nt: TGTGCCACCTACAGGGGGCGGACGAGCACTGAAGCTTTCTTT; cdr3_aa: CATYRGRTSTEAFF
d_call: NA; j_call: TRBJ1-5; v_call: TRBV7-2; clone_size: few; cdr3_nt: TGTGCCAGCAGCTCGTCCACAGCTCAGCCCCAGCATTTT; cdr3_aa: CASSSSTAQPQHF
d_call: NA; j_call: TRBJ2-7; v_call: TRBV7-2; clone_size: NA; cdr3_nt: TGTGCCAGCAGCTTAGAAGTTTGGGCAGACTCCTACGAGCAGTACTTC; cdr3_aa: CASSLEVWADSYEQYF
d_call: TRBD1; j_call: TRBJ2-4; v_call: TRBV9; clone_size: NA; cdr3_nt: TGTGCCAGCAGCCCACAGGGACAGGGCCAAAACATTCAGTACTTC; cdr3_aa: CASSPQGQGQNIQYF
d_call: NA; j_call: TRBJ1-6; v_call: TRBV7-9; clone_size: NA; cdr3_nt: TGTGCCAGCAGCGTCGGGTCCCGAGGGGGCTCCTATAATTCACCCCTCCACTTT; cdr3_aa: CASSVGSRGGSYNSPLHF
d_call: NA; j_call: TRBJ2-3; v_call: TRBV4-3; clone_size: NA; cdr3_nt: TGCGCCAGCAGCAGAGCCGTGGGACTGAACACAGATACGCAGTATTTT; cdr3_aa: CASSRAVGLNTDTQYF
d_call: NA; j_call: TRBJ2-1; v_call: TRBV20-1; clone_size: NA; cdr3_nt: TGCGGCTTCGATGAGCAGTTCTTC; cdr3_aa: CGFDEQFF
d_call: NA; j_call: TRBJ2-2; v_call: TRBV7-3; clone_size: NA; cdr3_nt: TGTGCCAGCAGCCCCTTTTCAGGGAACACCGGGGAGCTGTTTTTT; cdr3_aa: CASSPFSGNTGELFF
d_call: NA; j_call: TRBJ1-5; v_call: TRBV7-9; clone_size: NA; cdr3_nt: TGTGCCAGCAGCCTCACCGGTCCCTTCCAGCCCCAGCATTTT; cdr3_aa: CASSLTGPFQPQHF
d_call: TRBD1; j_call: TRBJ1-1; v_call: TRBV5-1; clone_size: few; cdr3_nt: TGCGCCAGCAGGGCGGGACAGGGGAACACTGAAGCTTTCTTT; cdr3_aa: CASRAGQGNTEAFF
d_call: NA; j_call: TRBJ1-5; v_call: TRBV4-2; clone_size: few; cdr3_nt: TGTGCCAGCAGCGGGGGGGTCAATCAGCCCCAGCATTTT; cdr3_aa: CASSGGVNQPQHF
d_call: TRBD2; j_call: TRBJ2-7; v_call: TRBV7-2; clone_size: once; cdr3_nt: TGTGCCAGCAGCCCCTTTCGATTGGTAGCGGGGCCCTACGAGCAGTACTTC; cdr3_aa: CASSPFRLVAGPYEQYF
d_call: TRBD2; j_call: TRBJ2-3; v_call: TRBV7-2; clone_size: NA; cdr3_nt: TGTGCCAGCAGCTTAAGGGTGGCGGGGGGTGGGACAGATACGCAGTATTTT; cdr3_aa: CASSLRVAGGGTDTQYF
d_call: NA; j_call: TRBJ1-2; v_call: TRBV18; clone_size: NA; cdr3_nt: TGTGCCAGCGGGCAGCAAGAAAATAATGGCTACACCTTC; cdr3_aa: CASGQQENNGYTF
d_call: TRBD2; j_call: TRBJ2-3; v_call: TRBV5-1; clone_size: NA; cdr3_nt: TGCGCCAGCACCCCGGGACTAGCGGGGTCACGGGGAGATACGCAGTATTTT; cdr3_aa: CASTPGLAGSRGDTQYF
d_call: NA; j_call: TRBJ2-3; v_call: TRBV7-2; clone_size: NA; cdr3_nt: TGTGCCAGCAGCGACCGACTATCCTCGCAGTATTTT; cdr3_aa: CASSDRLSSQYF
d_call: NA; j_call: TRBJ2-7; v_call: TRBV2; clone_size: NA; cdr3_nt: TGTGCCAGCAGTGGTGTCAGGCCAGCCTACGAGCAGTACTTC; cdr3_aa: CASSGVRPAYEQYF
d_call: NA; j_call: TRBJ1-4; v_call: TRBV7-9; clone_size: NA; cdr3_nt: TGTGCCAGCAGCTCTAGGGAGGAAAAACTGTTTTTT; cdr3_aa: CASSSREEKLFF
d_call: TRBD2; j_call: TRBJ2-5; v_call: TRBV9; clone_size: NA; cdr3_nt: TGTGCCAGCAGCTCTCAGCCGGGACTAGCAGATCAAGAGACCCAGTACTTC; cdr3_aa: CASSSQPGLADQETQYF
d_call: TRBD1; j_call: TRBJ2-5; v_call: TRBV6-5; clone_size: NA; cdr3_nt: TGTGCCAGCAGGACGGGACAGCAAGAGACCCAGTACTTC; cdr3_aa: CASRTGQQETQYF
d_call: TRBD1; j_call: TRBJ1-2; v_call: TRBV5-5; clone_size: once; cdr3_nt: TGTGCCAGCAGCTTGTTGGGACAGAGCCTCTATGGCTACACCTTC; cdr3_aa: CASSLLGQSLYGYTF
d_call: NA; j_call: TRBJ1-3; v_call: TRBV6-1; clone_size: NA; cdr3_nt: TGTGCCAGCAGTGACCGCCCGCAATCGGTAAACACCATATATTTT; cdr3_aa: CASSDRPQSVNTIYF
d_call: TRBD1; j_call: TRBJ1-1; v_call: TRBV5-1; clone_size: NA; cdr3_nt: TGCGCCAGCAGCAGAAGACAGGGGGCGCGGACTGAAGCTTTCTTT; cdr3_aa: CASSRRQGARTEAFF
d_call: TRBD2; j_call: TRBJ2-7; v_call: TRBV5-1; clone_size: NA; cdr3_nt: TGCGCCAGCAGCTTGGGTGCGGGGGACGGCGAGCAGTACTTC; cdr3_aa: CASSLGAGDGEQYF
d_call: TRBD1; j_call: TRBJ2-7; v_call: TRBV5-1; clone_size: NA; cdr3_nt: TGCGCCAGCAGCTACAGGGGGGCCACCTACGAGCAGTACTTC; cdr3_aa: CASSYRGATYEQYF
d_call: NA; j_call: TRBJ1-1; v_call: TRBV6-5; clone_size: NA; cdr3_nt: TGTGCCAGCAGTCAGGGGAACACTGAAGCTTTCTTT; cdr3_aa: CASSQGNTEAFF
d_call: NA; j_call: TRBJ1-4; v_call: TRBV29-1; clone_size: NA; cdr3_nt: TGCAGCGTGCCTGGGGGGGCAACTAATGAAAAACTGTTTTTT; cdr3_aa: CSVPGGATNEKLFF
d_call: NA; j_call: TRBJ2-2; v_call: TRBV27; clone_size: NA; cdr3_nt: TGTGCCAGCAGTTTATCCGGAGCCGGGGAGCTGTTTTTT; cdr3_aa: CASSLSGAGELFF
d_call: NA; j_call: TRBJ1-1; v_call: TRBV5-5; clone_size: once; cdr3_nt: TGTGCCAGCAGCCCCGGGACATTGAACACTGAAGCTTTCTTT; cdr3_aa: CASSPGTLNTEAFF
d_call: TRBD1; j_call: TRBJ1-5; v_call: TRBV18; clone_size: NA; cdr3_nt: TGTGCCAGCTCACCCCAACAGGGGGCACGGCAGCCCCAGCATTTT; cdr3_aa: CASSPQQGARQPQHF
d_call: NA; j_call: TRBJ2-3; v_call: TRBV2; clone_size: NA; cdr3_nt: TGTGCCAGCAGTGACAGAGGGGCAGGGGTTGATACGCAGTATTTT; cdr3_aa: CASSDRGAGVDTQYF
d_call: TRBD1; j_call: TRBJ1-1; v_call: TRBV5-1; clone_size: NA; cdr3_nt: TGCGCCAGCGCGTCCGAGGGACAGTCAACTGAAGCTTTCTTT; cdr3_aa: CASASEGQSTEAFF
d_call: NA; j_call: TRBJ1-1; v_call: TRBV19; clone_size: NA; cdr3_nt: TGTGCCAGTAGACAGGTCCGGAAAGCTTTCTTT; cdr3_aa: CASRQVRKAFF
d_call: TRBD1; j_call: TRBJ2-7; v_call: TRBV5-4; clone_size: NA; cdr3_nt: TGTGCCAGCAGCTCCGAGACAGGGCGGTCCTACGAGCAGTACTTC; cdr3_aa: CASSSETGRSYEQYF
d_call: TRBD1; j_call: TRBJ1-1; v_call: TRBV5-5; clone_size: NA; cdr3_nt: TGTGCCAGCAGCGGTGGACAGGGGTGGGGGAACACTGAAGCTTTCTTT; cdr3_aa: CASSGGQGWGNTEAFF
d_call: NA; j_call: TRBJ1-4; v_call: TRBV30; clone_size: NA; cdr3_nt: TGTGCCTGGAGCGCCGGACAGACAACTAATGAAAAACTGTTTTTT; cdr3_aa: CAWSAGQTTNEKLFF
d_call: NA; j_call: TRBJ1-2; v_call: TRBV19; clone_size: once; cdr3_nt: TGTGCCAGTAGTATTTTGGGGACGGGGGTCTATGGCTACACCTTC; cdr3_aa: CASSILGTGVYGYTF
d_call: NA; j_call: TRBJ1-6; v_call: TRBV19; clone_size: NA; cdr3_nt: TGTGCCAGTAGTATAACCCATCCCACAGGTTGGAATTCACCCCTCCACTTT; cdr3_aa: CASSITHPTGWNSPLHF
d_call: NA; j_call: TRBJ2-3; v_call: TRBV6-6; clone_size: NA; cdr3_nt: TGTGCCAGCCGGCCACAGGGTTTCACAGATACGCAGTATTTT; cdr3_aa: CASRPQGFTDTQYF
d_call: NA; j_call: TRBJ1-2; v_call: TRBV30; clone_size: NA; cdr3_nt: TGTGCCTGGAGTCGTACGGAGAACTATGGCTACACCTTC; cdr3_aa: CAWSRTENYGYTF
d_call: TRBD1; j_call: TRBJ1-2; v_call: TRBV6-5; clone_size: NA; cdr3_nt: TGTGCCAGCAGTTGGGAGGGACAGGGCAGCTATGGCTACACCTTC; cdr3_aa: CASSWEGQGSYGYTF
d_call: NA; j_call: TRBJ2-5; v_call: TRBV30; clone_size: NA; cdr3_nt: TGTGCCTGGAGTGACTACCAAGAGACCCAGTACTTC; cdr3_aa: CAWSDYQETQYF
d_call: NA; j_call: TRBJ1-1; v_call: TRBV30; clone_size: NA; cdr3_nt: TGTGCCTGCCGTATGAACACTGAAGCTTTCTTT; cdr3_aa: CACRMNTEAFF